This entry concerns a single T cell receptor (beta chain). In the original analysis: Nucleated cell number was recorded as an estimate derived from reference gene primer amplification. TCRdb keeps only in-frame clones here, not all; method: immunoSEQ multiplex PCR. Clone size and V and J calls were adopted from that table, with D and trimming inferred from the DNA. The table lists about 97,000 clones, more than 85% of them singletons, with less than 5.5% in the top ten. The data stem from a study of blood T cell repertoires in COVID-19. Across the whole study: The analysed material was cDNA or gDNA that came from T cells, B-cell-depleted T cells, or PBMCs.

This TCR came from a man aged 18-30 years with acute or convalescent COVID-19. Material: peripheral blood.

As DNA, the CDR3 is TGTGCCAGCAGCAGGACTAGAAACAATGAGCAGTTCTTC. The encoded protein is CASSRTRNNEQFF. The V call is TRBV6-6, the J call TRBJ2-1; 7 nucleotides agree with TRBD2. The germline gives CDR1 MNHNY, CDR2 SVGAGI (reference sequence). This CDR3 is 13 amino acids long. J lost 5 bases, V lost 6 bases, and 4 bases had no gene match.